The present TCR beta chain was sequenced within a study of CD4 T cells in relation to SARS-CoV-2 and coronaviruses. About the study: Crossreactive spike epitopes shared across donors were mapped to their HLA restriction.

Before the COVID-19 pandemic, during about 2011-2019, CD4+ T cells were taken from unexposed donors. The cells were cultured for about ten days before CD4+ T cells were isolated. As cell numbers allowed, unexposed-donor CD4+ T cells faced SARS-CoV-2 S/N and four cold-coronavirus spikes. Study-level findings and limits: Compared with monoreactive clones, crossreactive clones showed significantly weaker SARS-CoV-2 expansion. No crossreactivity against non-spike viral proteins was tested here.

Of note for this clone: The target antigen is unknown.

In germline, CDR1 is KGHSH, CDR2 LQKENI. V shed 3 bases and J 4 bases; nucleotides not matched to a gene: 6. This CDR3 is 16 amino acids long. The assay was immunoSEQ multiplex PCR, and TCRdb's table has in-frame clones only and misses some. The sample contains tens of thousands of clones, around 75% of which appear only once. The sequenced material came from CD4+ T cells from PBMCs, cultured in vitro. The clonotype originates from a human donor in good health. This chain joins TRBV18 and TRBJ1-3, with 10 positions matching TRBD1. The CDR3 DNA sequence: TGTGCCAGCTCACCGGCGGGACAGGGGTCCGGAAACACCATATATTTT. It is translated as CASSPAGQGSGNTIYF.